This is a list of T cell receptor beta chains from one sample in a study of T-cell reconstitution after alpha-beta-depleted transplantation in children. Each CDR3 protein is one row after TCRdb ran MiXCR on the PCR reads. The sample lists about 460,000 distinct CDR3 sequences, roughly 11% occurring once. Sequences were derived from PBMCs, mostly from graft donor cells, sampled 180 days after TCRalphabeta/CD19-depleted stem cell transplant. All receptors derive from a female patient aged 2-15 years who had a stem cell transplant for aplastic anemia, so the T cells may come from the graft donor. Both conserved end residues are part of each CDR3. D genes are given only for firm matches. Size tells how often a clone was seen (once, few, many) or the class of an expanded clone, and some rows leave it out.

j_gene | abundance | d_gene | v_gene | CDR3aa | CDR3nt
TRBJ1-1 | - | TRBD1 | TRBV7-9 | CASSPSAWDRKITEAFF | TGTGCCAGCAGCCCCAGCGCCTGGGACAGAAAAATCACTGAAGCTTTCTTT
TRBJ1-4 | few | - | TRBV12-3/TRBV12-4 | CASSLGQLLEKLFF | TGTGCCAGCAGTTTAGGGCAGCTCCTAGAAAAACTGTTTTTT
TRBJ2-7 | many | TRBD2 | TRBV5-1 | CASSLEGLAGAYEQYF | TGCGCCAGCAGCTTGGAGGGACTAGCGGGCGCCTACGAGCAGTACTTC
TRBJ1-2 | many | - | TRBV5-1 | CASSLDTNYGYTF | TGCGCCAGCAGCTTGGACACTAACTATGGCTACACCTTC
TRBJ2-3 | - | - | TRBV5-1 | CASSLHKGPTGGDTQYF | TGCGCCAGCAGCTTGCATAAGGGTCCCACCGGAGGTGATACGCAGTATTTT
TRBJ2-7 | - | TRBD2 | TRBV11-2 | CASSKERLAGVIYEQYF | TGTGCCAGCAGCAAAGAAAGGCTAGCGGGAGTTATCTACGAGCAGTACTTC
TRBJ2-1 | many | TRBD2 | TRBV20-1 | CSAPLAGVSEQFF | TGCAGTGCCCCTTTAGCGGGAGTATCTGAGCAGTTCTTC
TRBJ1-5 | many | - | TRBV4-2 | CASSQDDRVYSNQPQHF | TGTGCCAGCAGCCAAGATGATAGAGTATATAGCAATCAGCCCCAGCATTTT
TRBJ2-4 | few | TRBD2 | TRBV20-1 | CSANPTTSGANIQYF | TGCAGTGCAAATCCTACGACTAGCGGTGCAAACATTCAGTACTTC
TRBJ2-1 | few | TRBD2 | TRBV24-1 | CATSDSTSGSYNEQFF | TGTGCCACCAGTGATAGTACTAGCGGGAGTTACAATGAGCAGTTCTTC
TRBJ2-7 | - | - | TRBV20-1 | CSARDGYGSYEQYF | TGCAGTGCTAGAGATGGTTACGGGTCTTACGAGCAGTACTTC
TRBJ1-2 | - | TRBD1 | TRBV20-1 | CSARAQGGGYTF | TGCAGTGCTAGAGCGCAGGGGGGTGGCTACACCTTC
TRBJ2-2 | - | - | TRBV20-1 | CSVPPAGKLGWAGELFF | TGCAGTGTTCCCCCGGCAGGGAAGTTAGGTTGGGCCGGGGAGCTGTTTTTT
TRBJ1-5 | - | - | TRBV7-2 | CASSLGQLYNQPQHF | TGTGCCAGCAGCTTAGGGCAGCTGTACAATCAGCCCCAGCATTTT
TRBJ2-2 | few | TRBD2 | TRBV27 | CASSPQWLAGGDTGELFF | TGTGCCAGCAGTCCACAGTGGCTAGCGGGAGGCGACACCGGGGAGCTGTTTTTT
TRBJ1-2 | - | - | TRBV5-1 | CASSRLSPPFNYDYTF | TGCGCCAGCAGCCGACTTTCACCGCCTTTTAACTATGACTACACCTTC
TRBJ1-6 | - | - | TRBV13 | CASSFRVQNSPLHF | TGTGCCAGCAGCTTTAGGGTGCAAAATTCACCCCTCCACTTT
TRBJ2-5 | few | TRBD1 | TRBV4-3 | CASSRGTGGETQYF | TGCGCCAGCAGCCGAGGGACAGGGGGGGAGACCCAGTACTTC
TRBJ2-7 | few | - | TRBV11-2 | CASSLPPSGIGSYEQYF | TGTGCCAGCAGCTTACCCCCGTCGGGGATTGGGTCCTACGAGCAGTACTTC
TRBJ2-1 | few | TRBD2 | TRBV28 | CASSFGLSLTSGRGPGSYNEQFF | TGTGCCAGCAGTTTTGGCCTCTCCTTGACTAGCGGGAGGGGACCTGGATCCTACAATGAGCAGTTCTTC
TRBJ2-1 | few | TRBD2 | TRBV7-8 | CASSLGLAVDEQFF | TGTGCCAGCAGCTTGGGACTAGCGGTCGATGAGCAGTTCTTC
TRBJ2-1 | - | - | TRBV11-2 | CASSIRTGSSYNEQFF | TGTGCCAGCAGCATACGGACGGGTAGCTCCTACAATGAGCAGTTCTTC
TRBJ1-1 | - | TRBD1 | TRBV10-3 | CAISPGTVNTEAFF | TGTGCCATCAGTCCTGGGACAGTTAACACTGAAGCTTTCTTT
TRBJ1-1 | few | - | TRBV28 | CASSFHNRAEAFF | TGTGCCAGCAGTTTCCACAATCGGGCTGAAGCTTTCTTT
TRBJ2-1 | few | TRBD1 | TRBV12-3/TRBV12-4 | CASSINTGQGWNEQFF | TGTGCCAGCAGTATTAACACGGGACAGGGGTGGAATGAGCAGTTCTTC
TRBJ1-2 | once | - | TRBV3-1 | CASSQANTGYYGYTF | TGTGCCAGCAGCCAAGCAAATACAGGGTACTATGGCTACACCTTC
TRBJ2-3 | many | TRBD1 | TRBV7-6 | CASSLIGTGSDTQYF | TGTGCCAGCAGCTTAATTGGGACAGGGTCAGATACGCAGTATTTT
TRBJ1-5 | - | - | TRBV4-3 | CASSQVRNQPQHF | TGCGCCAGCAGCCAAGTCCGCAATCAGCCCCAGCATTTT
TRBJ2-3 | - | - | TRBV15 | CATSRGGADTQYF | TGTGCCACCAGCAGAGGGGGGGCAGATACGCAGTATTTT
TRBJ2-5 | few | TRBD2 | TRBV4-2 | CASSQDRSSGSTETQYF | TGTGCCAGCAGCCAAGACCGGTCTAGCGGGAGCACAGAGACCCAGTACTTC
TRBJ2-1 | - | - | TRBV20-1 | CSAIGRNEQFF | TGCAGTGCCATTGGACGGAACGAGCAGTTCTTC
TRBJ2-1 | - | - | TRBV4-3 | CASSQETQAHEQFF | TGCGCCAGCAGCCAAGAAACCCAGGCCCATGAGCAGTTCTTC
TRBJ2-1 | few | TRBD2 | TRBV28 | CASSLLGLAGNNEQFF | TGTGCCAGCAGCCTCCTAGGACTAGCGGGGAACAATGAGCAGTTCTTC
TRBJ2-7 | many | TRBD1 | TRBV7-9 | CASSPRTGTISYEQYF | TGTGCCAGCAGCCCACGGACAGGGACCATTTCCTACGAGCAGTACTTC
TRBJ1-5 | many | - | TRBV3-1 | CASSHEYSNQPQHF | TGTGCCAGCAGCCACGAATATAGCAATCAGCCCCAGCATTTT
TRBJ2-5 | - | - | TRBV5-1 | CASSPSPGPQETQYF | TGCGCCAGCAGCCCAAGCCCGGGACCCCAAGAGACCCAGTACTTC
TRBJ2-5 | - | - | TRBV5-1 | CASSPFGGRSQETQYF | TGCGCCAGCAGCCCTTTTGGAGGGAGGAGCCAAGAGACCCAGTACTTC
TRBJ2-1 | - | TRBD2 | TRBV29-1 | CSVEVRLAGGWVPQPLIYNEQFF | TGCAGCGTTGAAGTCCGACTAGCGGGAGGGTGGGTTCCTCAACCCCTTATTTACAATGAGCAGTTCTTC
TRBJ1-4 | - | TRBD1 | TRBV6-1 | CASSGHRGWPEKLFF | TGTGCCAGCAGTGGACACAGGGGGTGGCCTGAAAAACTGTTTTTT
TRBJ2-3 | few | - | TRBV20-1 | CSAPGTAAQYF | TGCAGTGCCCCGGGGACCGCTGCGCAGTATTTT